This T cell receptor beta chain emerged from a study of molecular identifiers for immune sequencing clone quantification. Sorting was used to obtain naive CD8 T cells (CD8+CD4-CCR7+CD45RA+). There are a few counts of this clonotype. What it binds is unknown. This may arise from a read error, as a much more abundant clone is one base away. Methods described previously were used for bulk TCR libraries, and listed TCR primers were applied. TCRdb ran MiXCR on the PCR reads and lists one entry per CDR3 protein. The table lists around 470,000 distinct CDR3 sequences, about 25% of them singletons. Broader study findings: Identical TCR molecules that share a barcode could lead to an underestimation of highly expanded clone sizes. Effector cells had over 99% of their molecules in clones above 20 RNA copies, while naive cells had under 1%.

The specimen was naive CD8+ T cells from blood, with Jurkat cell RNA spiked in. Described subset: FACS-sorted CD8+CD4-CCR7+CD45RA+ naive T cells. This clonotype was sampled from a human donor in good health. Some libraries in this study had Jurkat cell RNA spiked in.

The CDR3 spells CSARVMRNTEAFF. The CDR3 DNA follows: TGCAGCGCACGGGTCATGAGGAACACTGAAGCTTTCTTT. J is TRBJ1-1 and V is TRBV29-1, with D uncertain. V was shortened by 7 bases and J by 1 base, with 13 bases between the two germline ends. The germline V gene has CDR1 SQVTM and CDR2 ANQGSEA. There are 13 residues in the CDR3.